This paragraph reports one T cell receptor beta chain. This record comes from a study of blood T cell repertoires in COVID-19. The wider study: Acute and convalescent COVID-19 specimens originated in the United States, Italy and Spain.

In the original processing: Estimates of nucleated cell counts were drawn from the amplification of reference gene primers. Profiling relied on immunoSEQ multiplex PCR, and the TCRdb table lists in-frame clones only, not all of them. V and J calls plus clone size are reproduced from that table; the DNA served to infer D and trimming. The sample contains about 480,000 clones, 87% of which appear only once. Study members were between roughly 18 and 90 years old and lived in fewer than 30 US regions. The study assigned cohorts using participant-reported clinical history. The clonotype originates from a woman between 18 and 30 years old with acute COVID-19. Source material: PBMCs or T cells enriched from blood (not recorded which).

This chain's CDR3 is CASSYQGGMDTEAFF. The CDR3 bases are TGTGCCAGCAGTTACCAAGGGGGTATGGACACTGAAGCTTTCTTT. V is TRBV6-2 or TRBV6-3 and J is TRBJ1-1; tentatively, D is TRBD1 (6 bases). V was shortened by 2 bases and J by 3 bases, with 13 bases between the two germline ends. The CDR3 runs to 15 residues. The germline gives CDR1 MNHEY, CDR2 SVGEGT.